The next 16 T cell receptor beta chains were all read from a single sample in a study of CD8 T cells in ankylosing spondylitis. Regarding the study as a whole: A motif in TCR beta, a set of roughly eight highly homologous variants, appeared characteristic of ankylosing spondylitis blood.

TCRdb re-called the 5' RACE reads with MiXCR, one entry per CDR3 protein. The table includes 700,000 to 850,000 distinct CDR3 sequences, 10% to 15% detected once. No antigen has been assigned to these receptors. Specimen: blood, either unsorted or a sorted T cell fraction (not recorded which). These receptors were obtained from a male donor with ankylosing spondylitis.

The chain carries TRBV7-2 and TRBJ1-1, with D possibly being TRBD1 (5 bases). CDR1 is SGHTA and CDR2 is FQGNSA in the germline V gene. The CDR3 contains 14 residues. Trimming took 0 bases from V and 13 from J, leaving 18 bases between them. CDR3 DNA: TGTGCCAGCAGCTTAGCGCTGGTTGATAGGGGAGGTTTCTTT. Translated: CASSLALVDRGGFF.

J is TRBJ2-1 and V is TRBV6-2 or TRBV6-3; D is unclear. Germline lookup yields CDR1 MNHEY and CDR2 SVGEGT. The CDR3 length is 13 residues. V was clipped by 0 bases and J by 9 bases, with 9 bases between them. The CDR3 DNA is TGTGCCAGCAGTTACTCGATTTGGGGTGAGCAGTTCTTC. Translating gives CASSYSIWGEQFF.

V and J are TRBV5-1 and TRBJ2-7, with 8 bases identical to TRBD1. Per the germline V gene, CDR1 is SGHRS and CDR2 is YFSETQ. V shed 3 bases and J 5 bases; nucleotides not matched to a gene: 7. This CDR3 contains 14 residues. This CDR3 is CASSYGQGYNEQYF. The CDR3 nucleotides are TGCGCCAGCAGCTACGGACAGGGTTACAACGAGCAGTACTTC. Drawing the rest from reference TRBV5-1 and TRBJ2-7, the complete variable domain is KAGVTQTPRYLIKTRGQQVTLSCSPISGHRSVSWYQQTPGQGLQFLFEYFSETQRNKGNFPGRFSGRQFSNSRSEMNVSTLELGDSALYLCASSYGQGYNEQYFGPGTRLTVT.

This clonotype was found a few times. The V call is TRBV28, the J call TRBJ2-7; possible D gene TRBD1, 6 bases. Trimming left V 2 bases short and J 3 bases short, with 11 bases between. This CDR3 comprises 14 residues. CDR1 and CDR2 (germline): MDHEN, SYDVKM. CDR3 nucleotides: TGTGCCAGCAGTTTAATAGGACAGATCTACGAGCAGTACTTC. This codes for CASSLIGQIYEQYF. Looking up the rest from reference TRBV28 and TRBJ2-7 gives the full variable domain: DVKVTQSSRYLVKRTGEKVFLECVQDMDHENMFWYRQDPGLGLRLIYFSYDVKMKEKGDIPEGYSVSREKKERFSLILESASTNQTSMYLCASSLIGQIYEQYFGPGTRLTVT.

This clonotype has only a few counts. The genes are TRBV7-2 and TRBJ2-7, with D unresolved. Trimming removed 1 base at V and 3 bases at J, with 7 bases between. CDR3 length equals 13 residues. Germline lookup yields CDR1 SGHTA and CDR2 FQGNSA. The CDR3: CASSLVVNYEQYF. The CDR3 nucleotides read TGTGCCAGCAGCTTAGTTGTTAACTACGAGCAGTACTTC.

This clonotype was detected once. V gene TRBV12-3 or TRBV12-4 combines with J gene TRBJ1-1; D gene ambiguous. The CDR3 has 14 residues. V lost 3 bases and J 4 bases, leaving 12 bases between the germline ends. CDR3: CASSFASGITEAFF. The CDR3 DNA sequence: TGTGCCAGCAGTTTTGCTTCGGGCATCACTGAAGCTTTCTTT.

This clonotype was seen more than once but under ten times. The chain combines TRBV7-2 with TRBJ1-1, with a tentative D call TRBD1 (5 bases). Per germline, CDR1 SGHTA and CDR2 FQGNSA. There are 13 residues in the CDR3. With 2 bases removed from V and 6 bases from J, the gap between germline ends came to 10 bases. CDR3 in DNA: TGTGCCAGCAGCTTACTAGGGGAACCTGAAGCTTTCTTT. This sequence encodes CASSLLGEPEAFF.

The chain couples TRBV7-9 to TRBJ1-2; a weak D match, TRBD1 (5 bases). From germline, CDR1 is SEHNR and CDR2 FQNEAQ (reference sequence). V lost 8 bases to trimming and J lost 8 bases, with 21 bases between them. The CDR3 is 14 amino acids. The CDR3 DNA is TGTGCCAGCGAACCGGCGTGGGGGGAGAGCGGCTACACCTTC. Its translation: CASEPAWGESGYTF.

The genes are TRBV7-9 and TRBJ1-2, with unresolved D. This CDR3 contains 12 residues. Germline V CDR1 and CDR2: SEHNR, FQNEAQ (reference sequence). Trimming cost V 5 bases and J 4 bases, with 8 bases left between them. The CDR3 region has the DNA TGTGCCAGCAGCAACGAAGGCTATGGCTACACCTTC. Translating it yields CASSNEGYGYTF.

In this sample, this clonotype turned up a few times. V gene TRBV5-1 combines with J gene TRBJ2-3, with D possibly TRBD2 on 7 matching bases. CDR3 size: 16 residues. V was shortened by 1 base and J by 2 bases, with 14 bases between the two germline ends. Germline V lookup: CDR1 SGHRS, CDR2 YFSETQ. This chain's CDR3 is CASSLNAGAITDTQYF. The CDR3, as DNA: TGCGCCAGCAGCTTGAACGCGGGGGCCATCACAGATACGCAGTATTTT. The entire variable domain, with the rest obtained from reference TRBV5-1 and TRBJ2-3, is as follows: KAGVTQTPRYLIKTRGQQVTLSCSPISGHRSVSWYQQTPGQGLQFLFEYFSETQRNKGNFPGRFSGRQFSNSRSEMNVSTLELGDSALYLCASSLNAGAITDTQYFGPGTRLTVL.

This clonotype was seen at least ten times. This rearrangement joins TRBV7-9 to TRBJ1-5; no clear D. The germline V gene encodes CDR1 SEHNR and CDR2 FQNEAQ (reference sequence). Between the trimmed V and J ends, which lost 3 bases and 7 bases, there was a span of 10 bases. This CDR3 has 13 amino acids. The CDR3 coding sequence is TGTGCCAGCAGCTTTGTGGAAGGACAGCCCCAGCATTTT. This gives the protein CASSFVEGQPQHF.

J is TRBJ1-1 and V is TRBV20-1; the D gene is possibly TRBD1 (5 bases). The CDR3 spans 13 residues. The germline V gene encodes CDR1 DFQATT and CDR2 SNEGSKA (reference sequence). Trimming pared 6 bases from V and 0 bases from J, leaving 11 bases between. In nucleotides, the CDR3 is TGCAGTGCAAGGGACTTCATGAACACTGAAGCTTTCTTT. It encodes CSARDFMNTEAFF.

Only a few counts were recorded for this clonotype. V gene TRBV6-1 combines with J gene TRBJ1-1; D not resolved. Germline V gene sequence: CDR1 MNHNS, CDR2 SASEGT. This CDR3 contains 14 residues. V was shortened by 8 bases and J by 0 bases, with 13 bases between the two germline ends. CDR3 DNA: TGTGCCAGCTTATCTCTATTGATGAACACTGAAGCTTTCTTT. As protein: CASLSLLMNTEAFF.

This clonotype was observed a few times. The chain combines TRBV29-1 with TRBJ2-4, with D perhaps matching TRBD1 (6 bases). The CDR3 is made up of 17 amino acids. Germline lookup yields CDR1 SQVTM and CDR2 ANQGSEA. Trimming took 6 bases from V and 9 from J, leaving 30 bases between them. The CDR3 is CSVSPQGTHRYAGIQYF. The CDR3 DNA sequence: TGCAGCGTCTCCCCCCAGGGGACCCATAGGTATGCGGGCATTCAGTACTTC.

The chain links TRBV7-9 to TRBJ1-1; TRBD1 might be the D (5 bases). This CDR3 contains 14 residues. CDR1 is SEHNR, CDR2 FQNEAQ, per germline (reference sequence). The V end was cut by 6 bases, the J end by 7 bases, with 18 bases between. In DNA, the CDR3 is TGTGCCAGCAGATTCAGGGCCCTTGGGGATGAAGCTTTCTTT. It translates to CASRFRALGDEAFF.

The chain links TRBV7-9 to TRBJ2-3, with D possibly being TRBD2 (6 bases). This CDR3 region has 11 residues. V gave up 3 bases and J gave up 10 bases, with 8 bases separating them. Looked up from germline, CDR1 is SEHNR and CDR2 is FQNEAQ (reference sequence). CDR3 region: CASSLRDPQYF. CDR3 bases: TGTGCCAGCAGCTTGCGGGATCCGCAGTATTTT.